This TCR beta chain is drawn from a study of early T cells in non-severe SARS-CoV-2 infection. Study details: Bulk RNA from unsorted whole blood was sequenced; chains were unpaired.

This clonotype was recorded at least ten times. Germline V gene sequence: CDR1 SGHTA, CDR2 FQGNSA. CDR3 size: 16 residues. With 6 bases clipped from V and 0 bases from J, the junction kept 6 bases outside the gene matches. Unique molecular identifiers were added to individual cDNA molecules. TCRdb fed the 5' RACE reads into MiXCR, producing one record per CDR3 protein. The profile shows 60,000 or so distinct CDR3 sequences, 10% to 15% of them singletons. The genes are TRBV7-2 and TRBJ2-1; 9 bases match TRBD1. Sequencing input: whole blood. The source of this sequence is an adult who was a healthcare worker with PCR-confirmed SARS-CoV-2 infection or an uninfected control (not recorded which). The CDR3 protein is CASSQTGGSSYNEQFF. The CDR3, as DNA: TGTGCCAGCAGTCAAACAGGGGGCAGCTCCTACAATGAGCAGTTCTTC.